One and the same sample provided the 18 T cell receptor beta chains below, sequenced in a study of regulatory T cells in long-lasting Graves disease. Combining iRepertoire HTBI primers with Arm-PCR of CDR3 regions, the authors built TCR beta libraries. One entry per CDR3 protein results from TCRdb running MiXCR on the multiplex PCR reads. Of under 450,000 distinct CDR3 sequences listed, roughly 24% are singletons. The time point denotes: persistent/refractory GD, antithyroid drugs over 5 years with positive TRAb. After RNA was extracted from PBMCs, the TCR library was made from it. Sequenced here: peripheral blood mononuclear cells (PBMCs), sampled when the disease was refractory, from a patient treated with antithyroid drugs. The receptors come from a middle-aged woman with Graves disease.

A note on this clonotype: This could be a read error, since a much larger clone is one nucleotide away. Here the CDR3 DNA reads TGTGCCTGCAGTGCCGAGAGCGGGAGGGCCACCGGGGAGCTGTTTTTT. Translation: CACSAESGRATGELFF. The chain employs TRBV7-2 and TRBJ2-2; 10 bases agree with TRBD2. This CDR3 has 16 residues. Germline CDR1 SGHTA, CDR2 FQGNSA.

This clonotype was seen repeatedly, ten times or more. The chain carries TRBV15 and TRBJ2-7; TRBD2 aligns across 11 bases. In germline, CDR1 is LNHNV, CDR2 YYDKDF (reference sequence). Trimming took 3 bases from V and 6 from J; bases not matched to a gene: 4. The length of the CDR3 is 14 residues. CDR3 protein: CATSSTSGSREQYF. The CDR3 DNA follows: TGTGCCACCAGCAGTACTAGCGGGAGTCGCGAGCAGTACTTC.

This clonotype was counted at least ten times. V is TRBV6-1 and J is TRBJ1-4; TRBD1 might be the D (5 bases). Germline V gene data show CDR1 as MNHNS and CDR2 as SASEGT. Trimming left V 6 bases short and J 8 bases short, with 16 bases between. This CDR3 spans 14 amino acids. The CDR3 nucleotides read TGTGCCAGCAGACTCCGGCAGGGAGCAGAAAAACTGTTTTTT. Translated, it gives CASRLRQGAEKLFF.

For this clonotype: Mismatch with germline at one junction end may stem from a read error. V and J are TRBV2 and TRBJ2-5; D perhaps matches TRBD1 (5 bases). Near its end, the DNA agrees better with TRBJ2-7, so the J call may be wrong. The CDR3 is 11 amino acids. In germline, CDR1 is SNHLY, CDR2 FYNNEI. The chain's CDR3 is CAGSSRVEQYF. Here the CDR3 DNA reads TGTGCCGGCAGTTCCAGGGTCGAGCAGTACTTC.

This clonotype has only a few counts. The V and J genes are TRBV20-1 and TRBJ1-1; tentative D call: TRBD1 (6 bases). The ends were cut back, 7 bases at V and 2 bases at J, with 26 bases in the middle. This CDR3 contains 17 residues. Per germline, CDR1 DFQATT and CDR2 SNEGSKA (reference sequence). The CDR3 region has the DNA TGCAGTGGACTCCGTTTTCCGCGCGGAGGGGGAAACACTGAAGCTTTCTTT. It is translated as CSGLRFPRGGGNTEAFF.

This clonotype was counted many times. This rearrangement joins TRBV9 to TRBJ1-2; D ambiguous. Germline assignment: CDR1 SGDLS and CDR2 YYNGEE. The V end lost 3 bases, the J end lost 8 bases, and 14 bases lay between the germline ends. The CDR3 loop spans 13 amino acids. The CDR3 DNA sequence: TGTGCCAGCAGCGCCAGGACGATGGACGGCTACACCTTC. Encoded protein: CASSARTMDGYTF. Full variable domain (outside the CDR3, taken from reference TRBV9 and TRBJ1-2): DSGVTQTPKHLITATGQRVTLRCSPRSGDLSVYWYQQSLDQGLQFLIQYYNGEERAKGNILERFSAQQFPDLHSELNLSSLELGDSALYFCASSARTMDGYTFGSGTRLTVV.

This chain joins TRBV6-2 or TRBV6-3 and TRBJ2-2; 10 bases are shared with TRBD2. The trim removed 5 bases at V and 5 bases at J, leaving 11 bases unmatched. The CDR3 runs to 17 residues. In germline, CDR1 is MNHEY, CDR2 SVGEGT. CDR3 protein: CASSEGSGRVVTGELFF. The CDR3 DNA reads TGTGCCAGCAGTGAAGGCAGCGGGAGGGTGGTGACCGGGGAGCTGTTTTTT.

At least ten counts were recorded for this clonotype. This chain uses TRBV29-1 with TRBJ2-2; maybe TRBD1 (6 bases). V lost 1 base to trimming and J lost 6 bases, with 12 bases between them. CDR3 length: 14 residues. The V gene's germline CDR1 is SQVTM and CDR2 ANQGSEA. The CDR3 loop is CSVEVGQGSGELFF. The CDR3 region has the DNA TGCAGCGTTGAAGTCGGGCAGGGGTCCGGGGAGCTGTTTTTT.

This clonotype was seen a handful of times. The CDR3 sequence is CASSIAQDRQETQYF. The CDR3 nucleotides read TGTGCCAGTAGTATAGCTCAGGACAGACAAGAGACCCAGTACTTC. The V call is TRBV19, the J call TRBJ2-5; D possibly corresponds to TRBD1 (6 bases). Trimming removed 1 base from V and 2 bases from J, with 11 bases in between. CDR1 and CDR2 from the germline V gene are LNHDA and SQIVND (reference sequence). The CDR3 contains 15 residues.

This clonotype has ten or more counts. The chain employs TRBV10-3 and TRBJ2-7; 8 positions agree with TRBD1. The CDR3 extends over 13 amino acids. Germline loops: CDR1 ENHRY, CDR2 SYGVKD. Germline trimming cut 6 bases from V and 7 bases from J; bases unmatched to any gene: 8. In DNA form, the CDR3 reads TGTGCCATCAGCCCGGGACAGGCGGCGGAGCAGTACTTC. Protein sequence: CAISPGQAAEQYF.

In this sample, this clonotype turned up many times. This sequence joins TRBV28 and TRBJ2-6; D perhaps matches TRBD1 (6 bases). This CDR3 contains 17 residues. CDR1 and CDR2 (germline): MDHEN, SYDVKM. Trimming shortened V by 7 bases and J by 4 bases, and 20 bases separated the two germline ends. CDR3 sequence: CASTSPRGTKGANVLTF. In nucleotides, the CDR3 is TGTGCCAGCACCTCTCCGAGAGGGACAAAGGGGGCCAACGTCCTGACTTTC.

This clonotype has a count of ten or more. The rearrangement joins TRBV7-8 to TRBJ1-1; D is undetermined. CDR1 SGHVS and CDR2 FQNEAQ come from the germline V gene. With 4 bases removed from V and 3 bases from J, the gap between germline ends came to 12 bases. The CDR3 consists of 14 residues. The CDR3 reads CASSSGGRYTEAFF. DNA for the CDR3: TGTGCCAGCAGCTCAGGAGGGAGGTACACTGAAGCTTTCTTT.

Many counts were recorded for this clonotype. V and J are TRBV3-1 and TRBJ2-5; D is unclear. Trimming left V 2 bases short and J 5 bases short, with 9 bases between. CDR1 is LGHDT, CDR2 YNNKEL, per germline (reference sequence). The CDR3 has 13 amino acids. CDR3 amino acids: CASSQLGGETQYF. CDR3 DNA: TGTGCCAGCAGCCAACTAGGCGGCGAGACCCAGTACTTC.

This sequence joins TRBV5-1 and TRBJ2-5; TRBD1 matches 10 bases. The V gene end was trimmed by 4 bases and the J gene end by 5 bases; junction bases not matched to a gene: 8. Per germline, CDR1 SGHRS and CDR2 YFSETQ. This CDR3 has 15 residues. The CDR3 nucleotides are TGCGCCAGCAGCCCCGGGACAGGGGATGGGGAGACCCAGTACTTC. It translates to CASSPGTGDGETQYF.

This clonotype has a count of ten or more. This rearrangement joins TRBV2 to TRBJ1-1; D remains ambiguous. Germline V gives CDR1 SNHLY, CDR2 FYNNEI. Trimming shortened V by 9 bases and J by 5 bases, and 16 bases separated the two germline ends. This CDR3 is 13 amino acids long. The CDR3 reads CARRDGPGTEAFF. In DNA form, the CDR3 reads TGTGCCAGACGAGACGGTCCCGGGACTGAAGCTTTCTTT.

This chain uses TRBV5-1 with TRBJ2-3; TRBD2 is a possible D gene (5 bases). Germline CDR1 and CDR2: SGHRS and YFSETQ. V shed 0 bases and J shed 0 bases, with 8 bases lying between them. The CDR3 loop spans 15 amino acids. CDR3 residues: CASSLDGLSTDTQYF. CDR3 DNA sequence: TGCGCCAGCAGCTTGGATGGACTCAGCACAGATACGCAGTATTTT.

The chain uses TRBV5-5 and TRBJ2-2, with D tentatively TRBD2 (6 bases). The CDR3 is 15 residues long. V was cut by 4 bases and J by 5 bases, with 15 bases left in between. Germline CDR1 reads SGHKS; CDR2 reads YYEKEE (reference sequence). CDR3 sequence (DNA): TGTGCCAGCAGCCACCTCCGACTAGGGACCGGGGAGCTGTTTTTT. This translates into CASSHLRLGTGELFF. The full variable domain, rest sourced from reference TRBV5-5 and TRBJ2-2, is DAGVTQSPTHLIKTRGQQVTLRCSPISGHKSVSWYQQVLGQGPQFIFQYYEKEERGRGNFPDRFSARQFPNYSSELNVNALLLGDSALYLCASSHLRLGTGELFFGEGSRLTVL.

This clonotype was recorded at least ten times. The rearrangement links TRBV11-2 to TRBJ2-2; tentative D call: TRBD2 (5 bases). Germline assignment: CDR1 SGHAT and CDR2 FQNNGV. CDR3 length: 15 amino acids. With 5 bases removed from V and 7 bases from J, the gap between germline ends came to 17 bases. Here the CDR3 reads CASSDSLGGGGELFF. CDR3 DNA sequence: TGTGCCAGCAGCGACTCACTAGGAGGTGGCGGGGAGCTGTTTTTT.